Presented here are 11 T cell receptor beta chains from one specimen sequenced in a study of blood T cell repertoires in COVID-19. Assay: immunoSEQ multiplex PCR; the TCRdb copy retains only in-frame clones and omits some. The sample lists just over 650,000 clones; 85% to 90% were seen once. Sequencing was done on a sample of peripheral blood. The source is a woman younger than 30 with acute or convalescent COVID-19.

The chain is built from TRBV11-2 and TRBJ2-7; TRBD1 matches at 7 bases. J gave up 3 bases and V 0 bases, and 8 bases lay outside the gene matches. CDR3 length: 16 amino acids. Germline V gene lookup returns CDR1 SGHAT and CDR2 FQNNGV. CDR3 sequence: CASSLDPRTGIYEQYF. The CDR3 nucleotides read TGTGCCAGCAGCTTAGATCCAAGGACAGGTATCTACGAGCAGTACTTC. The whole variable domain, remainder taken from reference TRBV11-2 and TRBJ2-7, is EAGVAQSPRYKIIEKRQSVAFWCNPISGHATLYWYQQILGQGPKLLIQFQNNGVVDDSQLPKDRFSAERLKGVDSTLKIQPAKLEDSAVYLCASSLDPRTGIYEQYFGPGTRLTVT.

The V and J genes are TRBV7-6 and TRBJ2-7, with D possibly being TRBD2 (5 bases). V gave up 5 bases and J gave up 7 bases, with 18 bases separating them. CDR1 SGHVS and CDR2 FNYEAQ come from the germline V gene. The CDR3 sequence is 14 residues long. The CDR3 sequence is CASSTRAEGSEQYF. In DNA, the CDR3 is TGTGCCAGCAGCACGAGAGCAGAGGGTAGTGAGCAGTACTTC.

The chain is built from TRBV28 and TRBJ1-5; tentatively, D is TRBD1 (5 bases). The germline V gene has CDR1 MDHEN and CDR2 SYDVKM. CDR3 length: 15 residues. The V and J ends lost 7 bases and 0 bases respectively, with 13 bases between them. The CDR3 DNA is TGTGCCAGCAACCCAACAGGCGTTAGCAATCAGCCCCAGCATTTT. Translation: CASNPTGVSNQPQHF.

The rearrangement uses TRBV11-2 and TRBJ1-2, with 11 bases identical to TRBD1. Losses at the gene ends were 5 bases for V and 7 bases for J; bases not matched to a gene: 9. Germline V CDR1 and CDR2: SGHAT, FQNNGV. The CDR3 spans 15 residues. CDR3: CASSNRDRGSGGYTF. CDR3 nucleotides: TGTGCCAGCAGCAACCGGGACAGGGGGTCGGGTGGCTACACCTTC. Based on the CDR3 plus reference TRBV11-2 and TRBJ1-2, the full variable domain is EAGVAQSPRYKIIEKRQSVAFWCNPISGHATLYWYQQILGQGPKLLIQFQNNGVVDDSQLPKDRFSAERLKGVDSTLKIQPAKLEDSAVYLCASSNRDRGSGGYTFGSGTRLTVV.

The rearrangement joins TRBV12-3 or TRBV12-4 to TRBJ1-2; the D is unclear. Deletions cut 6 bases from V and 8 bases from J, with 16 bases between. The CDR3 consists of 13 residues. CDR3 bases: TGTGCCAGCAGCAGAGACGGGGATTGGGGCTACACCTTC. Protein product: CASSRDGDWGYTF.

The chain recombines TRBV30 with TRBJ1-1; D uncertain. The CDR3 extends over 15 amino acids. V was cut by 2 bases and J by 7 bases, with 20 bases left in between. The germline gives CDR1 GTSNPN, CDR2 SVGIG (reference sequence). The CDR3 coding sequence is TGTGCCTGGAGTTCATACCGGGAGCGGCCGATTGAAGCTTTCTTT. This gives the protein CAWSSYRERPIEAFF.

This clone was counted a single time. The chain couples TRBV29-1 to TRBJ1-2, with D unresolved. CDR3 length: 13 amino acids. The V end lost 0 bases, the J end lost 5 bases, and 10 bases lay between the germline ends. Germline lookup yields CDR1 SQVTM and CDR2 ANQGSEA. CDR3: CSVEDGLRYGYTF. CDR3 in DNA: TGCAGCGTTGAAGATGGGCTAAGGTATGGCTACACCTTC.

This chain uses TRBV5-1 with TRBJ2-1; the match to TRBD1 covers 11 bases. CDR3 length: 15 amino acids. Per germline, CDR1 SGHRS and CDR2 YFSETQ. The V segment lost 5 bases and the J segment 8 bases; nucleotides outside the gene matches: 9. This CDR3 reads CASRPGQGAWDEQFF. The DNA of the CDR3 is TGCGCCAGCAGACCCGGACAGGGGGCTTGGGATGAGCAGTTCTTC.

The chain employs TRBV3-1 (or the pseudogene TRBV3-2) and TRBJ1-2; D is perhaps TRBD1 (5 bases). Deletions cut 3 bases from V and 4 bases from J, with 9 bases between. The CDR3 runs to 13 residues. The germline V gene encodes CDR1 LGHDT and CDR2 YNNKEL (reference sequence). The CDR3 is CASSQDKIYGYTF. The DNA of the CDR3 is TGTGCCAGCAGCCAGGACAAGATCTATGGCTACACCTTC.

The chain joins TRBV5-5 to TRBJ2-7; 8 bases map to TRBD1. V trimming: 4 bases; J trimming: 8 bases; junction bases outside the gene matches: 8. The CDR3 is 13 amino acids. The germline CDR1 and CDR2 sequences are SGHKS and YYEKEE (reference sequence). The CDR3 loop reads CASSQSPGGKQYF. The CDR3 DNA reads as TGTGCCAGCAGCCAGAGCCCAGGGGGCAAGCAGTACTTC.

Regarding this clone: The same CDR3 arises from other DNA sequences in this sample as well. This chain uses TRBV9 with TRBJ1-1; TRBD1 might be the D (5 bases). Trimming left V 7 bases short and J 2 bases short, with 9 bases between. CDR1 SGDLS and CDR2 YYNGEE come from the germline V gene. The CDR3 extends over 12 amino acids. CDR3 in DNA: TGTGCCAGCGGAAGGGGAAACACTGAAGCTTTCTTT. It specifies CASGRGNTEAFF.